Shown below are 32 T cell receptor beta chains from a single sample sequenced in a study of blood T cells in healthy people across ages. The authors ran a second PCR of about 7 to 12 cycles using a sample-barcoded 5' primer and a J-beta primer mix. TCRdb ran MiXCR on the 5' RACE reads and lists one entry per CDR3 protein. Of some 760,000 distinct CDR3 sequences listed, roughly 25% were seen once; the top ten hold roughly 3.8%. The same sample was also used in a study of T cells of mothers and their children.

Material: blood. These receptors were obtained from a boy younger than 18 in good health.

This chain connects TRBV29-1 to TRBJ2-7; maybe TRBD1 (6 bases). Trimming took 5 bases from V and 3 from J, leaving 11 bases between them. CDR1 and CDR2 (germline): SQVTM, ANQGSEA. The length of the CDR3 is 12 residues. CDR3 DNA: TGCAGCGTTCGAAGGACAGACTACGAGCAGTACTTC. Translating gives CSVRRTDYEQYF.

This clonotype turned up a few times. V usage is TRBV12-3 or TRBV12-4 and J usage is TRBJ2-5; D is tentatively TRBD1 or TRBD2 (5 bases each). Trimming removed 6 bases at V and 1 base at J, with 18 bases between. The CDR3 is 16 residues long. CDR3 DNA sequence: TGTGCCAGCAGCGAGATGATGTGGGGGATCCAAGAGACCCAGTACTTC. Translated, it gives CASSEMMWGIQETQYF.

This chain connects TRBV2 to TRBJ1-5; a possible D gene is TRBD1 (6 bases). Germline loops: CDR1 SNHLY, CDR2 FYNNEI. The length of the CDR3 is 15 residues. V was pared by 6 bases and J by 0 bases, with 12 bases between. CDR3 in amino acids: CASRADSYSNQPQHF. The CDR3 bases are TGTGCCAGCAGGGCGGACAGTTATAGCAATCAGCCCCAGCATTTT.

V is TRBV20-1 and J is TRBJ2-3, with a possible D match to TRBD2 (6 bases). Germline CDR1 is DFQATT and CDR2 is SNEGSKA (reference sequence). V gave up 4 bases and J gave up 9 bases, with 11 bases separating them. This CDR3 has 11 residues. For the CDR3, the DNA is TGCAGTGCTACATACGGAGGGACGCAGTATTTT. It specifies CSATYGGTQYF.

This clonotype was detected only a few times. This chain uses TRBV12-3 or TRBV12-4 with TRBJ1-3; 10 bases line up with TRBD1. The V and J ends lost 6 bases and 6 bases, in that order; junction bases with no gene match: 23. This CDR3 spans 20 amino acids. The CDR3 DNA reads as TGTGCCAGCAGAACCCGAATGCCCTCAGACCGGGACAGGGGTGAAAACACCATATATTTT. Translation gives CASRTRMPSDRDRGENTIYF.

This clonotype has only a few counts. The chain uses TRBV25-1 and TRBJ2-2; no clear D. The CDR3 is 13 residues long. Germline V lookup: CDR1 MGHDK, CDR2 SYGVNS. Deletions cut 7 bases from V and 0 bases from J, with 6 bases between. The CDR3 spells CASKESNTGELFF. CDR3 DNA sequence: TGTGCCAGCAAAGAATCGAACACCGGGGAGCTGTTTTTT.

This clonotype showed up just a few times. Written as DNA, the CDR3 is TGTGCCAGCAGTCCCAGGCATTTGAACTATGGCTACACCTTC. This translates into CASSPRHLNYGYTF. This chain joins TRBV12-3 or TRBV12-4 and TRBJ1-2; D not certain. The CDR3 is 14 amino acids. Trimming took 5 bases from V and 2 from J, leaving 12 bases between them.

This clonotype was recorded once. The chain employs TRBV6-5 and TRBJ2-2; 10 nucleotides line up with TRBD2. V shed 2 bases, J shed 4 bases, and the junction held 4 bases outside the gene matches. Germline CDR1 reads MNHEY; CDR2 reads SVGAGI. CDR3 length: 16 residues. DNA for the CDR3: TGTGCCAGCAGTTACGAGGTAGCGGGAGGCACCGGGGAGCTGTTTTTT. Amino acids: CASSYEVAGGTGELFF.

The gene calls are TRBV9 and TRBJ2-6; D gene unclear. Germline loops: CDR1 SGDLS, CDR2 YYNGEE. This CDR3 is built from 17 residues. The V and J ends lost 4 bases and 2 bases respectively, with 16 bases between them. The CDR3 sequence is CASSYASLPPGANVLTF. CDR3 bases: TGTGCCAGCAGCTACGCTAGTCTCCCGCCTGGGGCCAACGTCCTGACTTTC.

The chain joins TRBV5-1 to TRBJ1-1; D possibly corresponds to TRBD1 (5 bases). V was shortened by 4 bases and J by 4 bases, with 11 bases between the two germline ends. This CDR3 has 13 residues. Germline CDR1 reads SGHRS; CDR2 reads YFSETQ. CDR3 loop: CASSPAGGTEAFF. In nucleotides, the CDR3 is TGCGCCAGCAGCCCGGCGGGGGGCACTGAAGCTTTCTTT.

This clonotype was picked up a small number of times. This sequence joins TRBV6-2 or TRBV6-3 and TRBJ1-5; a weak D match, TRBD1 (5 bases). Looked up from germline, CDR1 is MNHEY and CDR2 is SVGEGT. The germline V and J ends were trimmed by 4 bases and 0 bases, with 10 bases remaining between them. The length of the CDR3 is 15 residues. CDR3 residues: CASSSRQTSNQPQHF. In DNA form, the CDR3 reads TGTGCCAGCAGTTCCCGACAGACTAGCAATCAGCCCCAGCATTTT.

This sequence joins TRBV28 and TRBJ2-1; perhaps TRBD1 as D (5 bases). The J call is uncertain, as TRBJ2-7 better fits the DNA end. Germline CDR1 and CDR2: MDHEN and SYDVKM. This CDR3 is 13 amino acids long. The CDR3 loop is CASRPLARDEQYF. The CDR3 nucleotides are TGTGCCAGCAGACCCTTGGCCAGGGACGAGCAGTACTTC.

The chain is built from TRBV28 and TRBJ2-5, with a weak D call TRBD2 (7 bases). CDR3 length equals 15 residues. Germline V CDR1 and CDR2: MDHEN, SYDVKM. Deletions cut 5 bases from V and 1 base from J, with 14 bases between. The CDR3, as DNA: TGTGCCAGCAGTCCTCGGGGGGCCACCCAAGAGACCCAGTACTTC. Its translation: CASSPRGATQETQYF.

In this sample, this clonotype turned up a few times. The chain is built from TRBV28 and TRBJ2-7; possibly TRBD1 for D (7 bases). The germline V and J ends were trimmed by 11 bases and 7 bases, with 27 bases remaining between them. The CDR3 has 15 residues. The V gene's germline CDR1 is MDHEN and CDR2 SYDVKM. The CDR3 DNA is TGTGCCTCACAGGGGCGAGGGGACTTCCGGGGAGAGCAGTACTTC. It encodes CASQGRGDFRGEQYF. The whole variable domain, filled in from reference TRBV28 and TRBJ2-7, reads DVKVTQSSRYLVKRTGEKVFLECVQDMDHENMFWYRQDPGLGLRLIYFSYDVKMKEKGDIPEGYSVSREKKERFSLILESASTNQTSMYLCASQGRGDFRGEQYFGPGTRLTVT.

This chain joins TRBV28 and TRBJ2-2, with 8 bases fitting TRBD1. The germline CDR1 and CDR2 sequences are MDHEN and SYDVKM. This CDR3 spans 14 amino acids. Losses at the gene ends were 8 bases for V and 5 bases for J; bases not matched to a gene: 7. Written as DNA, the CDR3 is TGTGCCAGCGAAGACAGGGGTGGGACCGGGGAGCTGTTTTTT. It yields the protein CASEDRGGTGELFF.

The genes are TRBV7-9 and TRBJ2-2; 10 bases map to TRBD2. V lost 5 bases, J lost 1 base, and 4 bases stayed unmatched. The CDR3 has 16 amino acids. Germline V gives CDR1 SEHNR, CDR2 FQNEAQ (reference sequence). As DNA, the CDR3 is TGTGCCAGCAGCCCGCGACTAGCGGGGAACACCGGGGAGCTGTTTTTT. It translates to CASSPRLAGNTGELFF.

This clonotype appeared a few times. The chain couples TRBV7-9 to TRBJ1-2, with unresolved D. Trimming removed 5 bases from V and 5 bases from J, with 18 bases in between. The CDR3 runs 15 residues. CDR1 is SEHNR, CDR2 FQNEAQ, per germline (reference sequence). CDR3 nucleotides: TGTGCCAGCAGCCTGGACCACGGCCGTGAATATGGCTACACCTTC. Protein: CASSLDHGREYGYTF.

The chain combines TRBV5-1 with TRBJ1-1; unclear D gene. V lost 3 bases and J lost 0, with 15 bases in between. The CDR3 length is 16 residues. Looked up from germline, CDR1 is SGHRS and CDR2 is YFSETQ. The CDR3 nucleotides are TGCGCCAGCAGCTCCGCCCATGACACAATGAACACTGAAGCTTTCTTT. It yields the protein CASSSAHDTMNTEAFF.

V usage is TRBV5-5 and J usage is TRBJ2-3; the match to TRBD1 covers 7 bases. The CDR3 covers 16 residues. Germline V lookup: CDR1 SGHKS, CDR2 YYEKEE (reference sequence). V was clipped by 4 bases and J by 2 bases; unmatched bases: 10. The CDR3 DNA sequence: TGTGCCAGCAGCCCTATCAGGGACAGTAACACAGATACGCAGTATTTT. This translates into CASSPIRDSNTDTQYF.

This clonotype was counted at least ten times. This chain joins TRBV11-1 and TRBJ2-1, with a possible D match to TRBD1 (6 bases). The V gene lost 5 bases and the J gene lost 0 bases, with 11 bases spanning the gap. There are 15 residues in the CDR3. Germline V gene sequence: CDR1 SGHAT, CDR2 FQDESV (reference sequence). The CDR3 is CASSPGQSSYNEQFF. The CDR3 region has the DNA TGTGCCAGCAGCCCCGGACAGAGCTCCTACAATGAGCAGTTCTTC.

The chain joins TRBV29-1 to TRBJ2-5; TRBD1 matches 10 bases. Germline loops: CDR1 SQVTM, CDR2 ANQGSEA. V lost 6 bases and J lost 4; bases outside the gene matches: 8. The CDR3 contains 14 residues. The CDR3 is CSVTGTGEGETQYF. DNA for the CDR3: TGCAGCGTGACCGGGACAGGGGAAGGAGAGACCCAGTACTTC. Filled out from reference TRBV29-1 and TRBJ2-5, the complete variable domain reads SAVISQKPSRDICQRGTSLTIQCQVDSQVTMMFWYRQQPGQSLTLIATANQGSEATYESGFVIDKFPISRPNLTFSTLTVSNMSPEDSSIYLCSVTGTGEGETQYFGPGTRLLVL.

The rearrangement uses TRBV6-2 or TRBV6-3 and TRBJ2-1, with 14 nucleotides matching TRBD2. The V gene end was trimmed by 2 bases and the J gene end by 9 bases; junction bases not matched to a gene: 15. CDR1 and CDR2 (germline): MNHEY, SVGEGT. There are 19 residues in the CDR3. The CDR3 here is CASSYPRGLAGELSGEQFF. DNA of the CDR3: TGTGCCAGCAGTTACCCTAGGGGACTAGCGGGAGAACTCTCCGGTGAGCAGTTCTTC.

This clonotype came up many times. CDR3 sequence: CASSPRGTGELFF. The CDR3 DNA reads TGTGCCAGCAGCCCAAGGGGAACCGGGGAGCTGTTTTTT. This chain links TRBV7-3 with TRBJ2-2, with TRBD1 as a possible D gene (5 bases). With 5 bases removed from V and 5 bases from J, the gap between germline ends came to 9 bases. The germline V gene has CDR1 SGHTA and CDR2 FQGTGA. This CDR3 spans 13 amino acids.

The chain couples TRBV6-1 to TRBJ1-6, with TRBD1 matching 10 bases. The CDR3 contains 16 residues. The ends lost 6 bases at V and 7 bases at J; junction bases unmatched: 9. CDR1 is MNHNS, CDR2 SASEGT, per germline. Here the CDR3 DNA reads TGTGCCAGCAGCCGAGGGGGACAGGGGATAAATTCACCCCTCCACTTT. It is translated as CASSRGGQGINSPLHF.

This clonotype was detected a few times. J is TRBJ2-1 and V is TRBV29-1; 9 positions match TRBD1. J was trimmed by 6 bases and V by 7 bases; bases with no gene match: 13. The CDR3 consists of 15 residues. Germline CDR1 reads SQVTM; CDR2 reads ANQGSEA. CDR3 residues: CSALRWDRVVNEQFF. The CDR3 region has the DNA TGCAGCGCCTTGAGGTGGGACAGGGTCGTCAATGAGCAGTTCTTC.

The V gene is TRBV29-1, the J gene TRBJ1-3; D may be TRBD1 (5 bases). In germline, CDR1 is SQVTM, CDR2 ANQGSEA. V shed 3 bases and J shed 4 bases, with 19 bases lying between them. The CDR3 totals 16 residues. The CDR3 loop reads CSVEEQAQMTGNTIYF. CDR3 DNA: TGCAGCGTTGAGGAACAGGCTCAGATGACGGGAAACACCATATATTTT.

This clonotype was counted a few times. The V gene is TRBV4-1, the J gene TRBJ1-4; tentative D call: TRBD1 (5 bases). CDR1 and CDR2 from the germline V gene are MGHRA and YSYEKL. Trimming removed 5 bases from V and 4 bases from J, with 14 bases in between. The CDR3 runs to 15 residues. In nucleotides, the CDR3 is TGCGCCAGCAGCTACCGGGACCTCGGTAATGAAAAACTGTTTTTT. Encoded protein: CASSYRDLGNEKLFF.

The chain couples TRBV9 to TRBJ2-3, with 10 nucleotides matching TRBD2. V dropped 0 bases and J dropped 4; count of bases not matched to a gene: 5. The CDR3 is 16 amino acids. Per germline, CDR1 SGDLS and CDR2 YYNGEE. Here the CDR3 reads CASSVDGLAGADTQYF. CDR3 nucleotides: TGTGCCAGCAGCGTAGACGGCCTAGCGGGAGCAGATACGCAGTATTTT.

This clonotype has more than one count but fewer than ten. The chain couples TRBV15 to TRBJ2-7; 7 bases are shared with TRBD2. Trimming cost V 6 bases and J 0 bases; bases outside gene matches: 8. Germline assignment: CDR1 LNHNV and CDR2 YYDKDF (reference sequence). The CDR3 length is 15 residues. CDR3 DNA sequence: TGTGCCACCAGAAGGGGCCTAGCGGTCTCCTACGAGCAGTACTTC. Its protein is CATRRGLAVSYEQYF.

This clonotype occurred a few times. V is TRBV4-3 and J is TRBJ2-2, with D maybe TRBD2 (5 bases). V was trimmed by 1 base and J by 6 bases, leaving 12 bases between them. CDR3 length equals 15 residues. Germline CDR1 LGHNA, CDR2 YSLEER. This CDR3 reads CASSQARVFAGELFF. DNA of the CDR3: TGCGCCAGCAGCCAAGCGCGGGTGTTCGCCGGGGAGCTGTTTTTT.

V is TRBV15 and J is TRBJ2-7; possible D gene TRBD2, 7 bases. CDR1 and CDR2 (germline): LNHNV, YYDKDF (reference sequence). This CDR3 region has 16 residues. V dropped 3 bases and J dropped 4 bases, with 19 bases sitting between them. Here the CDR3 reads CATSRGASGLEYEQYF. The CDR3 coding sequence is TGTGCCACCAGCAGGGGGGCTAGCGGACTTGAGTACGAGCAGTACTTC. Combining the CDR3 with reference TRBV15 and TRBJ2-7 gives the whole variable domain DAMVIQNPRYQVTQFGKPVTLSCSQTLNHNVMYWYQQKSSQAPKLLFHYYDKDFNNEADTPDNFQSRRPNTSFCFLDIRSPGLGDTAMYLCATSRGASGLEYEQYFGPGTRLTVT.

The rearrangement links TRBV29-1 to TRBJ2-7, with 9 nucleotides matching TRBD1. CDR1 SQVTM and CDR2 ANQGSEA come from the germline V gene. V trimming: 0 bases; J trimming: 3 bases; junction bases outside the gene matches: 9. CDR3 size: 16 residues. The CDR3 DNA is TGCAGCGTTGAAGACCAGGGGGACAGGGAGTTCTACGAGCAGTACTTC. This codes for CSVEDQGDREFYEQYF.